These 17 T cell receptor beta chains originate from one sample sequenced in a study of cytomegalovirus exposure and HLA in healthy donors. Generated by immunoSEQ multiplex PCR, the TCRdb table keeps only in-frame clones and is missing some. The sample yields about 160,000 clones, roughly 90% seen once. Sequencing was done on a sample of PBMCs. These receptors were obtained from a man between 18 and 35 years old in good health and CMV-seropositive.

The chain employs TRBV30 and TRBJ2-4; no reliable D call. This CDR3 is built from 13 residues. CDR1 and CDR2 from the germline V gene are GTSNPN and SVGIG (reference sequence). Trimming removed 5 bases at V and 0 bases at J, with 8 bases between. CDR3 loop: CAWGALAKNIQYF. CDR3 in DNA: TGTGCCTGGGGAGCCTTAGCCAAAAACATTCAGTACTTC. Variable domain in full (rest from reference TRBV30 and TRBJ2-4): SQTIHQWPATLVQPVGSPLSLECTVEGTSNPNLYWYRQAAGRGLQLLFYSVGIGQISSEVPQNLSASRPQDRQFILSSKKLLLSDSGFYLCAWGALAKNIQYFGAGTRLSVL.

The chain employs TRBV2 and TRBJ1-5; tentative D call: TRBD1 (5 bases). Germline CDR1 reads SNHLY; CDR2 reads FYNNEI. V gave up 2 bases and J gave up 0 bases, with 11 bases separating them. This CDR3 has 16 amino acids. The CDR3, as DNA: TGTGCCAGCAGTGAAACCGGGGGGGATAGCAATCAGCCCCAGCATTTT. Translation: CASSETGGDSNQPQHF.

This clone has a handful of counts. The rearrangement links TRBV14 to TRBJ2-7; 7 positions match TRBD2. V was pared by 2 bases and J by 7 bases, with 8 bases of the junction left unmatched. CDR1 is SGHDN, CDR2 FVKESK, per germline. The CDR3 is 14 residues long. DNA of the CDR3: TGTGCCAGCAGCCAACCGGGAGGTCGTACGGAGCAGTACTTC. It codes for CASSQPGGRTEQYF.

The chain has TRBV9 and TRBJ2-7; the match to TRBD1 covers 11 bases. Trimming took 3 bases from V and 5 from J; bases not matched to a gene: 7. The CDR3 spans 15 residues. Looked up from germline, CDR1 is SGDLS and CDR2 is YYNGEE. The DNA of the CDR3 is TGTGCCAGCAGCGCACCCGGGACAGGGGGAAACGAGCAGTACTTC. This translates into CASSAPGTGGNEQYF.

The rearrangement uses TRBV5-1 and TRBJ2-7, with 12 bases matching TRBD2. V shed 3 bases and J 6 bases; nucleotides not matched to a gene: 10. Germline CDR1 is SGHRS and CDR2 is YFSETQ. The CDR3 is 16 amino acids. Here the CDR3 reads CASSWTTSGRKSEQYF. In DNA form, the CDR3 reads TGCGCCAGCAGCTGGACGACTAGCGGGAGAAAAAGCGAGCAGTACTTC.

The gene calls are TRBV9 and TRBJ1-1; 8 bases line up with TRBD1. The junction had 2 bases not matched to a gene; V was cut back by 2 bases and J by 2 bases. This CDR3 spans 14 amino acids. Germline assignment: CDR1 SGDLS and CDR2 YYNGEE. This chain's CDR3 is CASSVTGGNTEAFF. CDR3 DNA: TGTGCCAGCAGCGTTACAGGGGGTAACACTGAAGCTTTCTTT.

This chain links TRBV30 with TRBJ2-1; TRBD2 might be the D (5 bases). CDR3 length: 14 residues. V was clipped by 0 bases and J by 10 bases, with 16 bases between them. Per germline, CDR1 GTSNPN and CDR2 SVGIG (reference sequence). This chain's CDR3 is CAWSVLNLAGEQFF. The CDR3 nucleotides read TGTGCCTGGAGTGTATTAAATCTAGCCGGGGAGCAGTTCTTC. The variable domain in full, completed from reference TRBV30 and TRBJ2-1, reads SQTIHQWPATLVQPVGSPLSLECTVEGTSNPNLYWYRQAAGRGLQLLFYSVGIGQISSEVPQNLSASRPQDRQFILSSKKLLLSDSGFYLCAWSVLNLAGEQFFGPGTRLTVL.

This clone has more than one count but fewer than ten. The chain joins TRBV30 to TRBJ1-2, with D unclear. Trimming stripped 3 bases from V and 6 bases from J, with 14 bases between. This CDR3 has 13 residues. Per the germline V gene, CDR1 is GTSNPN and CDR2 is SVGIG (reference sequence). CDR3 amino acids: CAWRVEGVDGYTF. In DNA, the CDR3 is TGTGCCTGGAGAGTGGAGGGAGTCGATGGCTACACCTTC. The whole variable domain, remainder taken from reference TRBV30 and TRBJ1-2, is SQTIHQWPATLVQPVGSPLSLECTVEGTSNPNLYWYRQAAGRGLQLLFYSVGIGQISSEVPQNLSASRPQDRQFILSSKKLLLSDSGFYLCAWRVEGVDGYTFGSGTRLTVV.

The chain joins TRBV28 to TRBJ1-1, with 8 positions matching TRBD1. After removal of 5 bases from V and 3 bases from J, the junction contained 8 bases not matched to a gene. The CDR3 is 15 residues long. CDR1 and CDR2 (germline): MDHEN, SYDVKM. CDR3 sequence reads: CASSPVDRADTEAFF. The CDR3 DNA reads as TGTGCCAGCAGTCCTGTGGACAGGGCGGACACTGAAGCTTTCTTT. The whole variable domain, remainder taken from reference TRBV28 and TRBJ1-1, is DVKVTQSSRYLVKRTGEKVFLECVQDMDHENMFWYRQDPGLGLRLIYFSYDVKMKEKGDIPEGYSVSREKKERFSLILESASTNQTSMYLCASSPVDRADTEAFFGQGTRLTVV.

The rearrangement joins TRBV28 to TRBJ2-1; 7 bases are shared with TRBD2. Per the germline V gene, CDR1 is MDHEN and CDR2 is SYDVKM. CDR3 length: 16 residues. V shed 1 base, J shed 0 bases, and the junction held 3 bases outside the gene matches. This chain's CDR3 is CASSLFLAASYNEQFF. CDR3 coding DNA: TGTGCCAGCAGTTTATTTCTAGCGGCCTCCTACAATGAGCAGTTCTTC.

This chain joins TRBV2 and TRBJ2-2, with a possible D match to TRBD1 (6 bases). CDR3 length equals 13 residues. The germline CDR1 and CDR2 sequences are SNHLY and FYNNEI. Trimming took off 7 bases at V and 5 bases at J, with 11 bases between the two ends. The CDR3 spells CASNRDWTGELFF. In nucleotides, the CDR3 is TGTGCCAGCAACAGGGATTGGACCGGGGAGCTGTTTTTT.

The J gene is TRBJ2-7, the V gene TRBV5-1; TRBD1 matches at 9 bases. Germline trimming cut 0 bases from V and 6 bases from J; bases unmatched to any gene: 4. Germline V gives CDR1 SGHRS, CDR2 YFSETQ. The CDR3 sequence is 14 residues long. The CDR3 nucleotides are TGCGCCAGCAGCTTGGAGGGGACAGGGAGCGAGCAGTACTTC. Its protein is CASSLEGTGSEQYF.

The chain links TRBV6-1 to TRBJ2-3; 11 bases line up with TRBD2. The junction had 4 bases not matched to a gene; V was cut back by 3 bases and J by 5 bases. Germline V gene lookup returns CDR1 MNHNS and CDR2 SASEGT. The length of the CDR3 is 15 residues. The CDR3 is CASSDQGLAGDTQYF. DNA for the CDR3: TGTGCCAGCAGTGATCAAGGACTAGCGGGAGATACGCAGTATTTT.

The chain has TRBV27 and TRBJ2-7; unclear D gene. The germline gives CDR1 MNHEY, CDR2 SMNVEV (reference sequence). The CDR3 has 15 residues. Deletions cut 1 base from V and 3 bases from J, with 13 bases between. The CDR3 nucleotides read TGTGCCAGCAGTTTATATAGTAACGGGTACTACGAGCAGTACTTC. Protein product: CASSLYSNGYYEQYF.

This sequence joins TRBV9 and TRBJ2-2; D possibly corresponds to TRBD1 (5 bases). There are 14 residues in the CDR3. The V gene lost 3 bases and the J gene lost 3 bases, with 9 bases spanning the gap. Germline CDR1 is SGDLS and CDR2 is YYNGEE. CDR3 sequence reads: CASSARADTGELFF. CDR3 DNA: TGTGCCAGCAGCGCCAGGGCGGACACCGGGGAGCTGTTTTTT. The complete variable domain, with remaining parts taken from reference TRBV9 and TRBJ2-2, reads DSGVTQTPKHLITATGQRVTLRCSPRSGDLSVYWYQQSLDQGLQFLIQYYNGEERAKGNILERFSAQQFPDLHSELNLSSLELGDSALYFCASSARADTGELFFGEGSRLTVL.

The V call is TRBV28, the J call TRBJ2-5; tentative D call: TRBD1 (5 bases). CDR1 MDHEN and CDR2 SYDVKM come from the germline V gene. The V and J ends lost 2 bases and 1 base respectively, with 5 bases between them. This CDR3 is built from 13 residues. CDR3 region: CASSLQGQETQYF. The CDR3 nucleotides read TGTGCCAGCAGTTTACAGGGCCAAGAGACCCAGTACTTC.

The CDR3 DNA reads as TGTGCCACCAGCAGAGATACAGGACAGGGTTATGCGCCCCAGCATTTT. It codes for CATSRDTGQGYAPQHF. The rearrangement links TRBV15 to TRBJ1-5; 8 nucleotides align to TRBD1. Per the germline V gene, CDR1 is LNHNV and CDR2 is YYDKDF (reference sequence). This CDR3 is built from 16 residues. Trimming at V came to 0 bases and at J to 9 bases, leaving 10 bases not matched to a gene.